Detailed here is one TCR beta chain. Its antigen is still unknown. This CDR3 spans 14 amino acids. Per the germline V gene, CDR1 is LNHDA and CDR2 is SQIVND (reference sequence). Between the trimmed V and J ends, which lost 2 bases and 2 bases, there was a span of 9 bases. The immunoSEQ assay was version 4, run in survey mode. The table came from immunoSEQ multiplex PCR; TCRdb's copy has only in-frame clones and leaves some out. Here the sample spans approximately 18,000 clones, less than 65% being singletons. The record originates from a study of persistence of HIV-infected CD4 T cells. General study results and limits: TCR analyses could not target the rare provirus-carrying CMV-responding cells. Compared with CD3/CD28-stimulated cells, CMV- and Gag-responding cells showed lower TCRbeta richness. Antigen-responding cells were enriched for degenerate expanded CDR3beta sequences.

Lysates of CMV-infected fibroblasts at 10 ug/mL stimulated these cells. Sorting of responding CD4+ T cells relied on upregulated CD40 ligand together with CD69. PBMCs were depleted of CD8+ T cells before stimulation. The V call is TRBV19, the J call TRBJ1-1; no reliable D call. The source material was CD4+ T cells sorted from PBMCs after 18-hour stimulation, sampled from a patient who received antiretroviral therapy. This TCR was sampled from an adult woman with HIV who was CMV-seropositive. The CDR3 sequence: CASSIRAPNTEAFF. In DNA form, the CDR3 reads TGTGCCAGTAGTATAAGGGCCCCTAACACTGAAGCTTTCTTT.